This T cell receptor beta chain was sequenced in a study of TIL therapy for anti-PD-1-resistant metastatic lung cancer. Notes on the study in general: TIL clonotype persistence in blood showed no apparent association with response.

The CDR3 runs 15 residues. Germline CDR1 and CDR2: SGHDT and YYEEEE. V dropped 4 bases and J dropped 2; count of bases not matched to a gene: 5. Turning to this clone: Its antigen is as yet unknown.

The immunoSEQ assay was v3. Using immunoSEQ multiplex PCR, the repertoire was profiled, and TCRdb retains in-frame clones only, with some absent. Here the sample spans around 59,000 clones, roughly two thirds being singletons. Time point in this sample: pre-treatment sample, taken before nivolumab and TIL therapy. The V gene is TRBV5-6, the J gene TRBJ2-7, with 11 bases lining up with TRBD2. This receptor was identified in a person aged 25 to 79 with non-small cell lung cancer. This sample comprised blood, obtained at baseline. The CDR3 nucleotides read TGTGCCAGCAGCAAACTAGCGGGAGAGACCTACGAGCAGTACTTC. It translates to CASSKLAGETYEQYF.